This T cell receptor beta chain was sequenced in a study of OX40 agonist ivuxolimab in advanced cancers. This clone was detected only once. The CDR3 consists of 16 residues. The trim removed 4 bases at V and 3 bases at J, leaving 10 bases unmatched. The V gene's germline CDR1 is MNHNS and CDR2 SASEGT. Assay: immunoSEQ multiplex PCR; the TCRdb copy retains only in-frame clones and omits some. The table records under 50,000 clones, approximately 80% of them present only once. The clonotype was recovered from an adult with an advanced solid tumor such as melanoma, head and neck, liver or kidney cancer. Sequencing was performed on CD4+ or CD8+ T cells sorted from blood, taken in a trial of the OX40 agonist ivuxolimab. The chain recombines TRBV6-1 with TRBJ2-3; 7 nucleotides match TRBD2. Written as DNA, the CDR3 is TGTGCCAGCAGTGTGTCTTTGCGGGAGCGAACAGATACGCAGTATTTT. It encodes CASSVSLRERTDTQYF.